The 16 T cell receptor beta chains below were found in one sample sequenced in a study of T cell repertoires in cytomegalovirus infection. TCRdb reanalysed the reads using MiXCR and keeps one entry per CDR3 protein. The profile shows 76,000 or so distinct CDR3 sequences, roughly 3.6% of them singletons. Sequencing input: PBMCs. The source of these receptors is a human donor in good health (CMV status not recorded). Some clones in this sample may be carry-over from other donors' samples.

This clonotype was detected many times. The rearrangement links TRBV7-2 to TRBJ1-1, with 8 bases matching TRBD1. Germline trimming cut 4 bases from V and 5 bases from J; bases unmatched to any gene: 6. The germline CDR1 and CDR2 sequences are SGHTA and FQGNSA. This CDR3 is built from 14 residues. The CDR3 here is CASSSWDRLTEAFF. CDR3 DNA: TGTGCCAGCAGCTCTTGGGACAGGCTGACTGAAGCTTTCTTT.

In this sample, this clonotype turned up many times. This CDR3 is CASSGGRDNEQFF. In DNA, the CDR3 is TGTGCCAGTAGCGGGGGAAGAGACAATGAGCAGTTCTTC. V is TRBV28 and J is TRBJ2-1, with 9 positions matching TRBD2. The CDR3 is 13 amino acids. Germline V gives CDR1 MDHEN, CDR2 SYDVKM. J was trimmed by 5 bases and V by 9 bases; bases with no gene match: 5. The full variable domain, completed using reference TRBV28 and TRBJ2-1, is DVKVTQSSRYLVKRTGEKVFLECVQDMDHENMFWYRQDPGLGLRLIYFSYDVKMKEKGDIPEGYSVSREKKERFSLILESASTNQTSMYLCASSGGRDNEQFFGPGTRLTVL.

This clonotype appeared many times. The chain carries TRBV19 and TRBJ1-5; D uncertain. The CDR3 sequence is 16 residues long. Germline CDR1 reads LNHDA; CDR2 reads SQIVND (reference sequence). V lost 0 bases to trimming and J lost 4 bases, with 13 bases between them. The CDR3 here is CASSIDLEVGNQPQHF. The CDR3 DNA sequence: TGTGCCAGTAGTATAGATTTGGAGGTAGGGAATCAGCCCCAGCATTTT.

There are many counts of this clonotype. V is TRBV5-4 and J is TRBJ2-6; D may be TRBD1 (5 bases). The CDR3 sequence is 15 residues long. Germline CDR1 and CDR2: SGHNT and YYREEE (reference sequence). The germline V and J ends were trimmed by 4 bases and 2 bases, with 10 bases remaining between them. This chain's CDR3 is CASSVRVTGANVLTF. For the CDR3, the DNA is TGTGCCAGCAGCGTCAGGGTTACTGGGGCCAACGTCCTGACTTTC.

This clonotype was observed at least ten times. CDR3 DNA: TGCAGTGCTAGAGATAGGACCAAGCAGTTCTTC. Translating it yields CSARDRTKQFF. The rearrangement links TRBV20-1 to TRBJ2-1; D is uncertain. This CDR3 has 11 amino acids. Germline CDR1 DFQATT, CDR2 SNEGSKA (reference sequence). V dropped 0 bases and J dropped 11 bases, with 8 bases sitting between them.

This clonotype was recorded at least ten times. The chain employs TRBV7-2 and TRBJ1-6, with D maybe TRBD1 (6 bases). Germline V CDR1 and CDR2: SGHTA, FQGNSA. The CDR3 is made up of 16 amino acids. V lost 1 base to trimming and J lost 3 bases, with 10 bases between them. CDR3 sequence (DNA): TGTGCCAGCAGCTTAGAAATGGACAGCTATAATTCACCCCTCCACTTT. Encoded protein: CASSLEMDSYNSPLHF.

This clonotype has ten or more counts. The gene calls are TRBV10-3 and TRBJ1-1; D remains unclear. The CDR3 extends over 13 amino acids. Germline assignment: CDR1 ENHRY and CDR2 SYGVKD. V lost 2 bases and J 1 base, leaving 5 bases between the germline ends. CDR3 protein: CAISERPNTEAFF. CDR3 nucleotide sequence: TGTGCCATCAGTGAGCGTCCGAACACTGAAGCTTTCTTT.

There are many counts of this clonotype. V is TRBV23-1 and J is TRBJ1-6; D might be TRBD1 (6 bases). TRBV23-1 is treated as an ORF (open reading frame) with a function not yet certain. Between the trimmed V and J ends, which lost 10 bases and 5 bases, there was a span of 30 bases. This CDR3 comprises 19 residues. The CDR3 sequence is CATFSLSAGAISHNSPLHF. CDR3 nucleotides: TGCGCCACCTTCAGTCTCTCGGCGGGGGCGATATCCCATAATTCACCCCTCCACTTT.

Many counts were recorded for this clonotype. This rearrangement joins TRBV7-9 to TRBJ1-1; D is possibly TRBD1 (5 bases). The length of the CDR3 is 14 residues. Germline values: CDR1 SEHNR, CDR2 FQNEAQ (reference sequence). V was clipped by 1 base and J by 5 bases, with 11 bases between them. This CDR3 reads CASSLGGQGTEAFF. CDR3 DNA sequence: TGTGCCAGCAGCTTAGGTGGGCAGGGAACTGAAGCTTTCTTT.

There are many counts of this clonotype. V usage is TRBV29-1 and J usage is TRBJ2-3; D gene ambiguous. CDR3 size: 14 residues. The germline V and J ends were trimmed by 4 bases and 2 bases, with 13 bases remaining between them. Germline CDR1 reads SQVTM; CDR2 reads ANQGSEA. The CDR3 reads CSVADLSYTDTQYF. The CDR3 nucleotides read TGCAGCGTTGCTGACCTCAGTTACACAGATACGCAGTATTTT.

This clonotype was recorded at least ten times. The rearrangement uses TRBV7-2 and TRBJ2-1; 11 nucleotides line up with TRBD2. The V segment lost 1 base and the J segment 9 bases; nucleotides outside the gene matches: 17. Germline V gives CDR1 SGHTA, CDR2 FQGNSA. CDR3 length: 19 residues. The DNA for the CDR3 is TGTGCCAGCAGCTTAGTGGGTAGCGGGGGGGTGAGTTTCTCTTCTGAGCAGTTCTTC. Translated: CASSLVGSGGVSFSSEQFF.

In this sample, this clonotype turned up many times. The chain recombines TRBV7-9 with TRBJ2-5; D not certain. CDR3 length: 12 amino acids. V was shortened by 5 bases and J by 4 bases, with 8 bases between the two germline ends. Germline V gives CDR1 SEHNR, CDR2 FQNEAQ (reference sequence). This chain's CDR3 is CASSASRETQYF. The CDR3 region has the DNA TGTGCCAGCAGCGCGTCGCGAGAGACCCAGTACTTC.

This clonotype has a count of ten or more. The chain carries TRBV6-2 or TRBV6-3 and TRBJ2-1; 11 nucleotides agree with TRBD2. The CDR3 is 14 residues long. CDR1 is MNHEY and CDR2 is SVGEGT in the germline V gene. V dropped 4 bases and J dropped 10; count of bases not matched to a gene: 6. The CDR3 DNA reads TGTGCCAGCAGTTTTAGCGGGGGGGCGAGGGAGCAGTTCTTC. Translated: CASSFSGGAREQFF.

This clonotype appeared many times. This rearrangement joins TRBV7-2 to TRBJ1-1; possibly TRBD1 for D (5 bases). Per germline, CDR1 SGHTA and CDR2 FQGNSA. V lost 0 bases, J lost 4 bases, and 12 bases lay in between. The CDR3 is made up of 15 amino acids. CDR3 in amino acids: CASSLAGPTGTEAFF. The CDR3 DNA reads TGTGCCAGCAGCTTAGCGGGACCAACAGGCACTGAAGCTTTCTTT.

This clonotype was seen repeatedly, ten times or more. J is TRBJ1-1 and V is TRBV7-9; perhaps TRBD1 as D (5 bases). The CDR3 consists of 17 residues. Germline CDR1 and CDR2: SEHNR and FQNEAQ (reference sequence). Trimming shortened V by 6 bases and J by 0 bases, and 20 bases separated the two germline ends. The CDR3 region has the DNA TGTGCCAGCAGTTGGGGGGATACAGCCCCTTTGAACACTGAAGCTTTCTTT. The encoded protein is CASSWGDTAPLNTEAFF.

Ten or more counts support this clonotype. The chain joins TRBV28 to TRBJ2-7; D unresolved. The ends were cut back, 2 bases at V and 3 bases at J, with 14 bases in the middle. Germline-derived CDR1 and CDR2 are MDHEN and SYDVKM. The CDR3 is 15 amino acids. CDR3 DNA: TGTGCCAGCAGTTTAGGGCCCGTGGAGATCTACGAGCAGTACTTC. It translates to CASSLGPVEIYEQYF.